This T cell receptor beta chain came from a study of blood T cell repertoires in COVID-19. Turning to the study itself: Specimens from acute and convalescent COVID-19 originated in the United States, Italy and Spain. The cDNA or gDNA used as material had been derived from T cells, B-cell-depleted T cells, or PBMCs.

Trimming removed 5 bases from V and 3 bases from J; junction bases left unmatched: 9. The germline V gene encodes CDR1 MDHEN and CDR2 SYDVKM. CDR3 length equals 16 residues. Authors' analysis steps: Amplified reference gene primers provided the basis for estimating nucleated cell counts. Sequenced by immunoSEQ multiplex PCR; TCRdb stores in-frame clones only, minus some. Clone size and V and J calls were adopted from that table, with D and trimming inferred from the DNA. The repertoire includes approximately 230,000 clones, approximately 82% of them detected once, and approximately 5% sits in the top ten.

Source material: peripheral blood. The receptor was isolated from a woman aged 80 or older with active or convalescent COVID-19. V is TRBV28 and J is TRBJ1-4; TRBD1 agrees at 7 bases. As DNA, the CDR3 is TGTGCCAGCAGTCCGCGACAGGGTTCGGCTAATGAAAAACTGTTTTTT. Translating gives CASSPRQGSANEKLFF.